This is a list of T cell receptor beta chains from one sample in a study of control samples from healthy donors and cancer patients. Libraries were prepared by immunoSEQ multiplex PCR; TCRdb keeps only in-frame clonotypes and omits some of them. Found here are about 170,000 clones, approximately 92% of them singletons; the top ten hold over 4%. The sequenced sample consisted of blood. These receptors were obtained from a woman in her sixties or seventies in good health. CDR3s include the opening cysteine and the closing phenylalanine or tryptophan. Each record gives: D gene, J gene, clone size, V gene, CDR3 DNA, CDR3 protein. D genes are given only for firm matches. Clone size is shown for a subset of rows, as once, few, many or a class of expanded clone.

>.|TRBJ1-2|.|TRBV5-4
TGTGCCAGCAGCTCTACCCGGGTATCCTATGGCTACACCTTC
CASSSTRVSYGYTF
>.|TRBJ1-1|.|TRBV6-2/TRBV6-3
TGTGCCAGCAGTACCACAGAGAACACTGAAGCTTTCTTT
CASSTTENTEAFF
>TRBD1|TRBJ1-4|.|TRBV15
TGTGCCACCAGCGGGGGACAGTCCTCTAATGAAAAACTGTTTTTT
CATSGGQSSNEKLFF
>.|TRBJ1-2|.|TRBV30
TGTGCCTGGATGGGGGACTACTATGGCTACACCTTC
CAWMGDYYGYTF
>.|TRBJ1-5|.|TRBV7-2
TGTGCCAGCAGCTCCCTGCGCGGTCAGCCCCAGCATTTT
CASSSLRGQPQHF
>TRBD1|TRBJ1-6|.|TRBV19
TGTGCCAGTAGTCAGGGACAGGGAGGTTCACCCCTCCACTTT
CASSQGQGGSPLHF
>TRBD1|TRBJ2-2|.|TRBV4-3
TGCGCCAGCAGCCCGGGACAGGGGCGCACCGGGGAGCTGTTTTTT
CASSPGQGRTGELFF
>TRBD1|TRBJ1-5|.|TRBV5-5
TGTGCCAGCAGCATACAGGGGCAGACCGGCAATCAGCCCCAGCATTTT
CASSIQGQTGNQPQHF
>TRBD1|TRBJ1-5|.|TRBV19
TGTGCCAGCAAACAGGGGGTGGATCAGCCCCAGCATTTT
CASKQGVDQPQHF
>.|TRBJ1-2|.|TRBV18
TGTGCCAGCTCACCACTGGAAAAATCCCCCCTTGGCTACACCTTC
CASSPLEKSPLGYTF
>.|TRBJ1-1|.|TRBV6-5
TGTGCCAGCAGTTACGACAGGAAGTCTTCTGAAGCTTTCTTT
CASSYDRKSSEAFF
>.|TRBJ1-6|once|TRBV10-3
TGTGCCATCAGCCGGGTAGGGGATGGTAATTCACCCCTCCACTTT
CAISRVGDGNSPLHF
>.|TRBJ1-3|.|TRBV5-4
TGTGCCAGCAGCTCTTCAATAGACGTTGCTGGAAACACCATATATTTT
CASSSSIDVAGNTIYF
>.|TRBJ1-1|few|TRBV6-5
TGTGCCAGCAGTTCGAGGACAGCGAACACTGAAGCTTTCTTT
CASSSRTANTEAFF
>.|TRBJ1-1|.|TRBV7-2
TGTGCCAGCAGCTTATTTGGTGGGGGCCGCACTGAAGCTTTCTTT
CASSLFGGGRTEAFF
>.|TRBJ2-5|.|TRBV19
TGTGCCAGCCGGGGCGGCGGCGCACCACAAGAGACCCAGTACTTC
CASRGGGAPQETQYF
>TRBD2|TRBJ2-1|.|TRBV3-1/TRBV3-2
TGTGCCAGCAGCCAAGAAAAGGGACTAGCGGGGGGTAGCTCCTACAATGAGCAGTTCTTC
CASSQEKGLAGGSSYNEQFF
>.|TRBJ2-7|.|TRBV4-3
TGCGCCAGCAGCCAAGAAAGGGGCTTTGCGGGGGCTTACGAGCAGTACTTC
CASSQERGFAGAYEQYF
>.|TRBJ1-6|.|TRBV6-5
TGTGCCAGCAGTTTCACTCACAGGGAAGGTTCACCCCTCCACTTT
CASSFTHREGSPLHF
>.|TRBJ2-2|few|TRBV27
TGTGCCAGCAGTCACCTCCTTCGGGGGAGTCGGGCCGGGGAGCTGTTTTTT
CASSHLLRGSRAGELFF
>.|TRBJ1-5|.|TRBV2
TGTGCCACCTCAGACAAGGTTGGCAATCAGCCCCAGCATTTT
CATSDKVGNQPQHF
>.|TRBJ2-7|.|TRBV6-6
TGTGCCAGCAGTTATCCCCAGGGGCCCGGCTCCTACGAGCAGTACTTC
CASSYPQGPGSYEQYF
>.|TRBJ2-3|few|TRBV6-6
TGTGCCAGCAGTTACCTGGGGGGGGCCTCAGATACGCAGTATTTT
CASSYLGGASDTQYF
>TRBD1|TRBJ1-4|.|TRBV19
TGTGCCAGTAGTACAGGGGGGGATGAAAAACTGTTTTTT
CASSTGGDEKLFF
>TRBD1|TRBJ1-3|.|TRBV4-1
TGCGCCAGCCAAGCGTTAGGGACAGGGAAGGGAAACACCATATATTTT
CASQALGTGKGNTIYF
>TRBD1|TRBJ1-2|.|TRBV5-6
TGTGCCAGCAGCTCGGCAGGGGGCCTGGCTTATGGCTACACCTTC
CASSSAGGLAYGYTF
>.|TRBJ1-6|few|TRBV2
TGTGCCAGCAGTCCCTCCATTAATTCACCCCTCCACTTT
CASSPSINSPLHF
>TRBD1|TRBJ2-5|.|TRBV7-6
TGTGCCAGCAGCCCGGGACAGGGCGGGGGGACCCAGTACTTC
CASSPGQGGGTQYF